This T cell receptor (beta chain) was observed in a study of T cell responses to AZD1222 COVID-19 vaccine. TCRdb keeps only in-frame clones here, not all; method: immunoSEQ multiplex PCR. The sample contains more than 250,000 clones, over 85% of which appear only once. The ends were cut back, 6 bases at V and 6 bases at J, with 15 bases in the middle. Germline V gives CDR1 MDHEN, CDR2 SYDVKM. The CDR3 is 14 residues long. The sequences come from peripheral blood, collected on day 0 of AZD1222 vaccination. The receptor comes from an adult in good health. The V gene is TRBV28, the J gene TRBJ1-5, with D perhaps matching TRBD1 (5 bases). This CDR3 is CASREGLLGQPQHF. CDR3 nucleotides: TGTGCCAGCAGAGAGGGGCTTTTGGGTCAGCCCCAGCATTTT.